A single sample is the source of the 30 T cell receptor beta chains below, sequenced in a study of T cell responses to AZD1222 COVID-19 vaccine (dated by TCRdb to the early 2020s). Receptor amplification or capture employed the immunoSEQ multiplex PCR assay. The clones in this table, taken by TCRdb from immuneACCESS, are in-frame only. Not every clone is retained; where verified, under half of the shortfall comes from an unresolved V gene, and the cause of the rest is unknown. The sample records over 150,000 clones, over 75% of which are singletons. The ten largest clonotypes hold 4.3% of the sample. Reading the label with the study, this specimen's time point is: about 28 days (+/-7) after the second vaccine dose. Sequenced material: peripheral blood, taken 28 days after the second AZD1222 dose. Receptors were obtained from an adult who received the AZD1222 COVID-19 vaccine.

This chain links TRBV19 with TRBJ2-7, with 9 bases matching TRBD1. V lost 2 bases to trimming and J lost 4 bases; unmatched junction nucleotides: 3. Germline V gene lookup returns CDR1 LNHDA and CDR2 SQIVND (reference sequence). CDR3 length: 14 amino acids. The CDR3 DNA reads TGTGCCAGTAGTATAAGACAGGGGGATTACGAGCAGTACTTC. Its translation: CASSIRQGDYEQYF.

The chain employs TRBV19 and TRBJ1-2; TRBD1 is a possible D gene (5 bases). CDR1 and CDR2 (germline): LNHDA, SQIVND (reference sequence). The V end lost 6 bases, the J end lost 3 bases, and 17 bases lay between the germline ends. The CDR3 spans 15 residues. CDR3 sequence reads: CASRFPRGSHYGYTF. The CDR3 coding sequence is TGTGCCAGTAGGTTTCCTCGGGGGTCCCACTATGGCTACACCTTC.

Only one count was recorded for this clone. V and J are TRBV3-1 (or the pseudogene TRBV3-2) and TRBJ2-2, with unresolved D. Germline V gene sequence: CDR1 LGHDT, CDR2 YNNKEL (reference sequence). V lost 6 bases, J lost 2 bases, and 1 base lay in between. The CDR3 length is 11 residues. The CDR3 DNA reads TGTGCCAGCAGAAACACCGGGGAGCTGTTTTTT. Amino acids: CASRNTGELFF.

V usage is TRBV15 and J usage is TRBJ1-2, with a weak D call TRBD1 (6 bases). Trimming stripped 6 bases from V and 13 bases from J, with 21 bases between. Germline CDR1 is LNHNV and CDR2 is YYDKDF (reference sequence). The CDR3 runs 13 residues. CDR3 DNA sequence: TGTGCCACCAGTTCTCCAGGCGGGACACAGTTCACCTTC. Translating it yields CATSSPGGTQFTF.

The V gene is TRBV6-5, the J gene TRBJ1-2; 7 nucleotides agree with TRBD1. Unmatched junction bases numbered 4, after V lost 2 bases and J lost 1 base. This CDR3 spans 15 amino acids. The germline V gene encodes CDR1 MNHEY and CDR2 SVGAGI. CDR3 DNA: TGTGCCAGCAGTTACACGGGGACAGATAACTATGGCTACACCTTC. Translated, it gives CASSYTGTDNYGYTF.

Here the CDR3 reads CAISEPDRAGYTF. As DNA, the CDR3 is TGTGCCATCAGTGAACCCGACAGGGCTGGCTACACCTTC. The chain joins TRBV10-3 to TRBJ1-2, with 7 bases fitting TRBD1. V shed 3 bases and J 7 bases; nucleotides not matched to a gene: 5. Germline CDR1 and CDR2: ENHRY and SYGVKD. The CDR3 covers 13 residues.

As DNA, the CDR3 is TGTGCCAGCTCACCGGGCAGGGCTAAAACTGAAGCTTTCTTT. Translation gives CASSPGRAKTEAFF. The V and J genes are TRBV18 and TRBJ1-1; tentative D call: TRBD1 (5 bases). The CDR3 loop spans 14 amino acids. V lost 3 bases, J lost 5 bases, and 13 bases lay in between. Per germline, CDR1 KGHSH and CDR2 LQKENI.

The chain combines TRBV9 with TRBJ2-4; possibly TRBD2 for D (6 bases). This CDR3 comprises 16 residues. The V gene lost 3 bases and the J gene lost 5 bases, with 18 bases spanning the gap. Per the germline V gene, CDR1 is SGDLS and CDR2 is YYNGEE. The CDR3 coding sequence is TGTGCCAGCAGCGGTACCGGCGGGGCTCTTGAAAACATTCAGTACTTC. It is translated as CASSGTGGALENIQYF. The complete variable domain, with remaining parts taken from reference TRBV9 and TRBJ2-4, reads DSGVTQTPKHLITATGQRVTLRCSPRSGDLSVYWYQQSLDQGLQFLIQYYNGEERAKGNILERFSAQQFPDLHSELNLSSLELGDSALYFCASSGTGGALENIQYFGAGTRLSVL.

The chain uses TRBV19 and TRBJ1-1, with no clear D. V gave up 7 bases and J gave up 3 bases, with 6 bases separating them. The CDR3 sequence is 11 residues long. Germline CDR1 is LNHDA and CDR2 is SQIVND (reference sequence). CDR3 sequence: CASNRHTEAFF. CDR3 bases: TGTGCCAGTAATCGCCACACTGAAGCTTTCTTT.

The chain is built from TRBV2 and TRBJ2-3; D might be TRBD1 or TRBD2, each matching 5 bases. The CDR3 runs to 14 residues. Germline V gene data show CDR1 as SNHLY and CDR2 as FYNNEI. V lost 7 bases and J 3 bases, leaving 14 bases between the germline ends. CDR3 sequence reads: CASNFLGPTDTQYF. The DNA of the CDR3 is TGTGCCAGCAATTTTTTGGGACCTACAGATACGCAGTATTTT.

CDR3 nucleotide sequence: TGTGCCAGCAGCTTAGGGACTCAGGGTGAAAAACTGTTTTTT. Translation: CASSLGTQGEKLFF. The rearrangement joins TRBV5-4 to TRBJ1-4; tentative D call: TRBD1 (5 bases). The V end lost 2 bases, the J end lost 7 bases, and 12 bases lay between the germline ends. Per germline, CDR1 SGHNT and CDR2 YYREEE (reference sequence). The CDR3 has 14 residues. Drawing the rest from reference TRBV5-4 and TRBJ1-4, the complete variable domain is ETGVTQSPTHLIKTRGQQVTLRCSSQSGHNTVSWYQQALGQGPQFIFQYYREEENGRGNFPPRFSGLQFPNYSSELNVNALELDDSALYLCASSLGTQGEKLFFGSGTQLSVL.

The CDR3 is CASSSRTSLAEQFF. DNA of the CDR3: TGTGCCAGCAGTTCTCGGACTAGTCTGGCGGAGCAGTTCTTC. This rearrangement joins TRBV6-5 to TRBJ2-1, with 7 bases identical to TRBD2. J was trimmed by 10 bases and V by 4 bases; bases with no gene match: 10. Per the germline V gene, CDR1 is MNHEY and CDR2 is SVGAGI. This CDR3 contains 14 residues.

V gene TRBV7-2 combines with J gene TRBJ2-5; D unresolved. V was pared by 0 bases and J by 5 bases, with 4 bases between. CDR3 length equals 12 residues. Germline CDR1 and CDR2: SGHTA and FQGNSA. The CDR3 region is CASSLATETQYF. The CDR3, as DNA: TGTGCCAGCAGCTTAGCGACGGAGACCCAGTACTTC. The full variable domain, in which reference TRBV7-2 and TRBJ2-5 provide the parts outside the CDR3, is GAGVSQSPSNKVTEKGKDVELRCDPISGHTALYWYRQSLGQGLEFLIYFQGNSAPDKSGLPSDRFSAERTGGSVSTLTIQRTQQEDSAVYLCASSLATETQYFGPGTRLLVL.

The chain is built from TRBV30 and TRBJ1-2, with a possible D match to TRBD1 (5 bases). This CDR3 comprises 13 residues. Germline lookup yields CDR1 GTSNPN and CDR2 SVGIG (reference sequence). Trimming removed 3 bases from V and 7 bases from J, with 15 bases in between. The CDR3 spells CAWRRLQGFGYTF. In nucleotides, the CDR3 is TGTGCCTGGAGGAGGCTTCAGGGATTTGGCTACACCTTC.

On this clone itself: A junction boundary mismatches the germline segment, possibly from a read error. The genes are TRBV27 and TRBJ1-1; no clear D gene. Germline V CDR1 and CDR2: MNHEY, SMNVEV (reference sequence). CDR3 length equals 13 residues. The CDR3 bases are TGTGCCAGCAGTTTACGGATGAATACTGAAGCTTTCTTT. Translating it yields CASSLRMNTEAFF.

This clone was counted a few times. The J gene is TRBJ1-2, the V gene TRBV25-1; no firm D call. Between the trimmed V and J ends, which lost 4 bases and 6 bases, there was a span of 6 bases. The CDR3 covers 11 residues. The germline gives CDR1 MGHDK, CDR2 SYGVNS. CDR3 protein: CASSVSNGYTF. In DNA, the CDR3 is TGTGCCAGCAGTGTATCGAATGGCTACACCTTC.

The V gene is TRBV25-1, the J gene TRBJ2-4; D perhaps matches TRBD2 (5 bases). Germline V gives CDR1 MGHDK, CDR2 SYGVNS. This CDR3 comprises 14 residues. V was trimmed by 8 bases and J by 8 bases, leaving 19 bases between them. CDR3: CASRDGNWVDIQYF. The DNA for the CDR3 is TGTGCCAGCCGCGACGGGAACTGGGTAGACATTCAGTACTTC.

V gene TRBV19 combines with J gene TRBJ2-7; D is uncertain. The V gene's germline CDR1 is LNHDA and CDR2 SQIVND (reference sequence). The CDR3 covers 14 residues. The V end was cut by 3 bases, the J end by 4 bases, with 13 bases between. This CDR3 is CASSMSPATYEQYF. The CDR3 DNA follows: TGTGCCAGTAGTATGTCCCCAGCTACTTACGAGCAGTACTTC.

There are a few counts of this clone. The chain links TRBV18 to TRBJ2-2; a possible D gene is TRBD1 (5 bases). The germline gives CDR1 KGHSH, CDR2 LQKENI. The CDR3 has 16 amino acids. Deletions cut 2 bases from V and 4 bases from J, with 14 bases between. The CDR3 loop reads CASSPNQGWSTGELFF. CDR3 DNA: TGTGCCAGCTCACCAAATCAGGGTTGGAGCACCGGGGAGCTGTTTTTT.

The chain has TRBV13 and TRBJ1-1; D is uncertain. From germline, CDR1 is PRHDT and CDR2 FYEKMQ (reference sequence). The CDR3 has 16 amino acids. Trimming shortened V by 4 bases and J by 1 base, and 16 bases separated the two germline ends. The CDR3 coding sequence is TGTGCCAGCAGCTCCCCCTCCCGGGTCCAGAACACTGAAGCTTTCTTT. Encoded protein: CASSSPSRVQNTEAFF.

This chain connects TRBV30 to TRBJ1-1; TRBD1 matches at 7 bases. Germline CDR1 GTSNPN, CDR2 SVGIG (reference sequence). The V and J ends lost 3 bases and 10 bases, in that order; junction bases with no gene match: 8. CDR3 size: 12 residues. Here the CDR3 reads CAWSPDREGAFF. The CDR3 nucleotides read TGTGCCTGGAGCCCCGACAGGGAAGGAGCTTTCTTT.

With respect to this clone: Sequence at one end of the junction differs from germline and may be a read error. V and J are TRBV5-4 and TRBJ2-5; 8 bases are a match to TRBD2. CDR1 and CDR2 (germline): SGHNT, YYREEE (reference sequence). The CDR3 totals 18 residues. Written as DNA, the CDR3 is TGTGCCTGCAGCTTTTTTCGCGGGGGGTTTGGGGGGCGAGAGACCCAGTACTTC. Translated, it gives CACSFFRGGFGGRETQYF.

The chain carries TRBV12-5 and TRBJ1-2; 9 bases fit TRBD1. Looked up from germline, CDR1 is LGHNT and CDR2 is FRNRAP. This CDR3 region has 16 residues. The V and J ends lost 0 bases and 5 bases, in that order; junction bases with no gene match: 7. The CDR3: CASGLVQGQGRYGYTF. The DNA of the CDR3 is TGTGCTAGTGGTTTGGTACAGGGACAGGGTCGGTATGGCTACACCTTC.

V usage is TRBV5-4 and J usage is TRBJ1-1, with 8 bases lining up with TRBD1. V lost 3 bases, J lost 4 bases, and 5 bases stayed unmatched. CDR1 and CDR2 from the germline V gene are SGHNT and YYREEE (reference sequence). The CDR3 covers 14 residues. CDR3 coding DNA: TGTGCCAGCAGCTCCTCGGACAGGGCCACTGAAGCTTTCTTT. Translating gives CASSSSDRATEAFF.

This chain joins TRBV12-3 or TRBV12-4 and TRBJ1-2; D perhaps matches TRBD1 (5 bases). The CDR3 runs to 13 residues. V lost 7 bases and J 8 bases, leaving 17 bases between the germline ends. The CDR3 loop reads CASTRDLRRGYTF. CDR3 coding DNA: TGTGCCAGCACCCGGGACCTACGAAGGGGCTACACCTTC.

This clone was counted only a few times. This specimen includes other DNA sequences encoding the same CDR3. The V gene is TRBV3-1 (or the pseudogene TRBV3-2), the J gene TRBJ1-2; no clear D. Trimming removed 2 bases at V and 7 bases at J, with 8 bases between. CDR1 is LGHDT, CDR2 YNNKEL, per germline (reference sequence). CDR3 length: 12 residues. The CDR3 DNA reads TGTGCCAGCAGCCAAAGTATGGGTGGCTACACCTTC. Amino acid sequence: CASSQSMGGYTF.

The chain employs TRBV7-8 and TRBJ2-1; 8 nucleotides agree with TRBD1. The CDR3 sequence is 13 residues long. Germline trimming cut 5 bases from V and 6 bases from J; bases unmatched to any gene: 3. The V gene's germline CDR1 is SGHVS and CDR2 FQNEAQ. CDR3 residues: CASSQGQVNEQFF. CDR3 in DNA: TGTGCCAGCAGCCAGGGACAGGTCAATGAGCAGTTCTTC.

The chain combines TRBV2 with TRBJ1-2; no definite D call. V was cut by 6 bases and J by 6 bases, with 17 bases left in between. Germline V gene lookup returns CDR1 SNHLY and CDR2 FYNNEI. The CDR3 runs to 14 residues. The CDR3 loop reads CASREGGRRNGYTF. CDR3 in DNA: TGTGCCAGCAGGGAGGGAGGACGAAGGAATGGCTACACCTTC. The variable domain in full, completed from reference TRBV2 and TRBJ1-2, reads EPEVTQTPSHQVTQMGQEVILRCVPISNHLYFYWYRQILGQKVEFLVSFYNNEISEKSEIFDDQFSVERPDGSNFTLKIRSTKLEDSAMYFCASREGGRRNGYTFGSGTRLTVV.

The chain joins TRBV19 to TRBJ1-2; possible D gene TRBD1, 5 bases. V was clipped by 4 bases and J by 8 bases, with 23 bases between them. The CDR3 runs 16 residues. Germline-derived CDR1 and CDR2 are LNHDA and SQIVND (reference sequence). The CDR3 loop is CASSTAGYRQLSGYTF. The CDR3, as DNA: TGTGCCAGTAGTACCGCCGGGTATCGACAGTTGAGCGGCTACACCTTC. The variable domain in full, with the rest retrieved from reference TRBV19 and TRBJ1-2, is DGGITQSPKYLFRKEGQNVTLSCEQNLNHDAMYWYRQDPGQGLRLIYYSQIVNDFQKGDIAEGYSVSREKKESFPLTVTSAQKNPTAFYLCASSTAGYRQLSGYTFGSGTRLTVV.

The chain links TRBV7-2 to TRBJ2-5; D unclear. The germline V and J ends were trimmed by 7 bases and 1 base, with 13 bases remaining between them. The V gene's germline CDR1 is SGHTA and CDR2 FQGNSA. The CDR3 spans 14 residues. CDR3 protein: CASNLVVIQETQYF. Here the CDR3 DNA reads TGTGCCAGCAACTTGGTGGTCATCCAAGAGACCCAGTACTTC. Drawing the rest from reference TRBV7-2 and TRBJ2-5, the complete variable domain is GAGVSQSPSNKVTEKGKDVELRCDPISGHTALYWYRQSLGQGLEFLIYFQGNSAPDKSGLPSDRFSAERTGGSVSTLTIQRTQQEDSAVYLCASNLVVIQETQYFGPGTRLLVL.